Sequencing of this TCR beta chain was carried out in a study of CD8 T cells in seronegative destructive rheumatoid arthritis (dated by TCRdb to the early 2020s). Background on the whole study: Seven of the eight CND-RA patients were receiving biological drugs at sampling. The seropositive RA, seronegative RA and healthy control comparison cohorts were obtained from an earlier published TCRbeta dataset rather than being newly sequenced. Peripheral CD8+ TCRbeta repertoires of CCP-negative destructive rheumatoid arthritis (CND-RA) patients were compared with newly diagnosed seropositive RA, seronegative RA and healthy controls.

For this chain, trimming is 6 bases at the V end and 7 bases at the J end, and the number of junction bases without a gene match is 4. Reading from cysteine to phenylalanine, the CDR3 counts 13 amino acids. Only the CDR3 region is kept as DNA, spanning 39 bases read in frame from base 1. CDR1 and CDR2 (MGHRA, YSYEKL) derive from the germline V gene. Genomic DNA from CD8+ cells was used for TCRbeta sequencing, which was performed according to the manufacturer's instructions. TCRbeta sequencing used the immunoSEQ assay and was run at a genomics technology centre in Finland. The published analysis was carried out like this. Clonotype tables generated by the immunoSEQ preprocessing pipeline were converted into VDJtools format, and non-productive clonotypes were filtered out. Any sample with fewer than 10,000 reads was excluded, the remaining samples were subsampled to 10,000 reads, and most of the eight CND-RA samples made it through. Using the VDJtools CalcDiversityStats function on data subsampled to 10,000 reads, the Shannon-Wiener, Simpson and clonality indices were calculated. Non-singleton TCRbeta clonotypes were hard-matched, with no mismatches allowed, against VDJdb to infer antigen specificity. Clusters with potentially shared antigen targets were formed by grouping CDR3 sequences that differed by one amino acid (Hamming distance 1). After groups were resampled to six samples, public clonotypes were tested for group enrichment with one-sided Fisher's exact tests, and this procedure was repeated ten times. Not all clones reach the TCRdb copy of this immuneACCESS table, which keeps in-frame sequences only. Checked studies attribute under half of the gap to unresolved V genes and leave the rest unexplained. That table is the source of V, J and clone size, and D and trimming were worked out from the DNA. For this sample there are under 15,000 clones; roughly 80% appear just once. The leading ten clones occupy 27% of the sample.

The CND-RA patients tested negative on the clinical CCP2 antibody test, and joint destruction in these patients kept progressing despite active therapy. Every CND-RA patient showed typical joint destruction in the wrists and ankles and had failed conventional anti-rheumatic therapy. CND-RA patients were sampled after long disease histories, spanning decades in several cases, rather than at diagnosis. Each patient provided roughly 49 millilitres of EDTA-anticoagulated peripheral blood. Peripheral blood mononuclear cells were isolated by Ficoll-Paque PLUS density gradient separation. AutoMACS magnetic bead positive selection was used to isolate CD8+ cells from fresh or cryopreserved PBMCs, and purity was verified by flow cytometry. Nucleospin Tissue or Tissue XS kits were used to extract genomic DNA, which was then quantified on a Qubit 2.0 fluorometer. Broad study findings and their caveats: After adjustment for age, less diverse and more clonal CD8+ TCRbeta repertoires appeared to be present in CND-RA patients than in other RA subtypes. Compared with controls and other RA subtypes, CND-RA repertoires contained more CMV-reactive and fewer influenza A-reactive CD8+ TCRbeta sequences. Across the 117,399 clonotypes tested, no public clonotype enrichment remained significant after Benjamini-Hochberg correction. The study acknowledged the small size of the CND-RA cohort as a limitation. The authors read the apparently distinct set of enriched public clonotypes carried by CND-RA patients as support for a separate disease subset. Because no diagnostic samples were available, the TCR repertoire differences may partly reflect poor disease control over the years rather than being present at onset.

This clone occurred once. No cognate antigen has been identified for it. No base quality values were provided; no much bigger clone lies one nucleotide off. The receptor was isolated from a woman in her thirties or forties with seronegative destructive rheumatoid arthritis. Source material: CD8+ T cells from blood. The sequence is built from TRBV4-1 and TRBJ2-1, with 9 middle bases fitting TRBD2. The DNA sequence is TGCGCCAGCAGGGGCGGGGGGGCTAATGAGCAGTTCTTC. This gives the protein CASRGGGANEQFF.